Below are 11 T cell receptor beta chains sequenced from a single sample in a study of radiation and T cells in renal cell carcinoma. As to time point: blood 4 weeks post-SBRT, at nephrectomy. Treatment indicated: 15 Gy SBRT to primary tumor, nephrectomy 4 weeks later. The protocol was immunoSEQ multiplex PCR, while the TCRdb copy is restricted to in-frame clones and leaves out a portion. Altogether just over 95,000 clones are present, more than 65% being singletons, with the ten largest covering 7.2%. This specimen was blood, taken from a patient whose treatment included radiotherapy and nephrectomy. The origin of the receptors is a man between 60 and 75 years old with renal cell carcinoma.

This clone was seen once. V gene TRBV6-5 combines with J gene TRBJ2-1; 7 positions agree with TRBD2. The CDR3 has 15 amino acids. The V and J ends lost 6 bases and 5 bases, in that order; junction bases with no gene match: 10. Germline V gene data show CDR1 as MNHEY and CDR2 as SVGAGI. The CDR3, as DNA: TGTGCCAGCAGACCACTAGGTGGGGGGGACAATGAGCAGTTCTTC. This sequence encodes CASRPLGGGDNEQFF.

The CDR3 DNA is TGTGCCAGCAGCCCCGGGACTAGCAGCCAAGAGACCCAGTACTTC. Protein sequence: CASSPGTSSQETQYF. The chain employs TRBV11-3 and TRBJ2-5; 9 positions match TRBD2. The CDR3 totals 15 residues. Germline V gene lookup returns CDR1 SGHNT and CDR2 YENEEA. Trimming took 5 bases from V and 1 from J; bases not matched to a gene: 5. Supplemented by reference TRBV11-3 and TRBJ2-5, the full variable domain reads EAGVVQSPRYKIIEKKQPVAFWCNPISGHNTLYWYLQNLGQGPELLIRYENEEAVDDSQLPKDRFSAERLKGVDSTLKIQPAELGDSAVYLCASSPGTSSQETQYFGPGTRLLVL.

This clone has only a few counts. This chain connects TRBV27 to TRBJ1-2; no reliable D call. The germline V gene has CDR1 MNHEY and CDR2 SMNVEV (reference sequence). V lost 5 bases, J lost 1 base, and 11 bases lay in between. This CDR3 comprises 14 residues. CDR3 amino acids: CASSGGGVNYGYTF. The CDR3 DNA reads TGTGCCAGCAGTGGCGGAGGAGTTAACTATGGCTACACCTTC.

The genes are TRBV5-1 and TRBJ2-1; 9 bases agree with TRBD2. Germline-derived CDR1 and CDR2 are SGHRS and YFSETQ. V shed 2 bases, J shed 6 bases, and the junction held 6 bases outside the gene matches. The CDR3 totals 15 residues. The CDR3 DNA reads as TGCGCCAGCAGCTTTGGCGGGAGGGCCCCCAATGAGCAGTTCTTC. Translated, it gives CASSFGGRAPNEQFF.

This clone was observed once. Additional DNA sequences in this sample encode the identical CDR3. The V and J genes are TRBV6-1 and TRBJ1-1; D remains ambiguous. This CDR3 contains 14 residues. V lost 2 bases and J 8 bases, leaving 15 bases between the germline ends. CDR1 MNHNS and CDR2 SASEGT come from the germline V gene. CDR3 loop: CASSELGGDREAFF. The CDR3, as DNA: TGTGCCAGCAGTGAATTAGGTGGAGATCGCGAAGCTTTCTTT.

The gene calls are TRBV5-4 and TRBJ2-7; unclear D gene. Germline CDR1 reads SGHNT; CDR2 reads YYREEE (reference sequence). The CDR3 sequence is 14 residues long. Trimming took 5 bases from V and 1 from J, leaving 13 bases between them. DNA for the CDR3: TGTGCCAGCAGGCTGGACCGTGGGTCCTACGAGCAGTACTTC. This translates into CASRLDRGSYEQYF.

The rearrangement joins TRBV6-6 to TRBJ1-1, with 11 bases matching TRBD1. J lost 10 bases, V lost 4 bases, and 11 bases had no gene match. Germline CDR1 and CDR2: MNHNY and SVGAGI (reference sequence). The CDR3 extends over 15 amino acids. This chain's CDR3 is CASSFGTGTGGIAFF. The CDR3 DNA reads TGTGCCAGCAGTTTCGGAACCGGGACAGGGGGTATAGCTTTCTTT.

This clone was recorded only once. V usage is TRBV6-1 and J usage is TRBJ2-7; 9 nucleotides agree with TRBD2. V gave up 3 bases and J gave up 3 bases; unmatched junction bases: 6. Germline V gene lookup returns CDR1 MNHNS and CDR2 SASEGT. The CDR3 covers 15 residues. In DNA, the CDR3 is TGTGCCAGCAGTGACCTAGCGGGAAAAAACTACGAGCAGTACTTC. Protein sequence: CASSDLAGKNYEQYF.

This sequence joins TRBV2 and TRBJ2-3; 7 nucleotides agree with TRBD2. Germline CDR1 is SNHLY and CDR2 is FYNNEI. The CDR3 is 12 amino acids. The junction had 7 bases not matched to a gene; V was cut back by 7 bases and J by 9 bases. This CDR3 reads CASKREGWTQYF. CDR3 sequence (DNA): TGTGCCAGCAAGAGGGAGGGCTGGACGCAGTATTTT.

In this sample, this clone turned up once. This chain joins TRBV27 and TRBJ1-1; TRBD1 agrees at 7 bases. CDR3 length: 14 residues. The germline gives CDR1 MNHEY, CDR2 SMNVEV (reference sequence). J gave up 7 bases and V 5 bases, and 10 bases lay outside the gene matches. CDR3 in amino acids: CASSEDRAVGEAFF. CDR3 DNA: TGTGCCAGCAGTGAAGACAGGGCAGTTGGTGAAGCTTTCTTT.

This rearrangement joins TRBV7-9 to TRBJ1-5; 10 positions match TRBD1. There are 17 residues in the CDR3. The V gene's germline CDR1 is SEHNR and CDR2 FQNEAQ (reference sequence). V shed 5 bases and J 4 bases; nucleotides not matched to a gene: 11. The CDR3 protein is CASSRYDPGQGNQPQHF. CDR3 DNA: TGTGCCAGCAGCCGTTATGATCCGGGACAGGGGAATCAGCCCCAGCATTTT.